The T cell receptor beta chain under discussion was sequenced for a study of T cells in women clearing cervical HPV infection. Libraries were prepared by immunoSEQ multiplex PCR; TCRdb keeps only in-frame clonotypes and omits some of them. This sample lists some 46,000 clones; its ten largest clones have roughly 35%. The specimen was blood buffy coat. The clonotype originates from a woman aged 18 to 75 with a cervical HPV16 infection that either progressed to CIN3+ or cleared (not recorded which).

Partial CDR3 DNA: TGCAGTGCCCCCTCGGGCGGGAATGCAGATACG. Protein sequence: CSAPSGGNADT. The CDR3 as a whole reads CSAPSGGNADTQYF. The genes are TRBV20-1 and TRBJ2-3; a weak D match, TRBD2 (6 bases). The read stops 3 residues short of the end of the CDR3; the missing end is completed from the germline J gene. Trimming cost V 6 bases and J 4 bases, with 17 bases left between them. In germline, CDR1 is DFQATT, CDR2 SNEGSKA (reference sequence). This CDR3 contains 14 residues.